The 23 T cell receptor beta chains in this list originate from one sample, sequenced in a study of shared clonotypes between healthy human individuals. Clones were sequenced by immunoSEQ multiplex PCR, and TCRdb holds only the in-frame ones, with some missing. This table has 2 million to 3 million clones, approximately 93% appearing once. The sequencing sample was made of naive CD4+ T cells from PBMCs. This sample's subset: CD45RA+ positively selected. The source of these receptors is a man aged 18 to 35 in good health. Some clones in this sample may be carry-over from other donors' samples.

V is TRBV7-8 and J is TRBJ1-1; weak D call: TRBD1 (5 bases). Trimming removed 5 bases from V and 5 bases from J, with 12 bases in between. The germline V gene has CDR1 SGHVS and CDR2 FQNEAQ. This CDR3 is 13 amino acids long. CDR3 protein: CASSRRQQTEAFF. The CDR3 bases are TGTGCCAGCAGCCGAAGACAGCAAACTGAAGCTTTCTTT.

The gene calls are TRBV28 and TRBJ2-3; 11 bases match TRBD2. Germline V gene data show CDR1 as MDHEN and CDR2 as SYDVKM. CDR3 length: 15 amino acids. The V and J ends lost 5 bases and 4 bases, in that order; junction bases with no gene match: 5. The CDR3 DNA sequence: TGTGCCAGCAGTGGTTTAGCGGGGGGGCCAGATACGCAGTATTTT. It yields the protein CASSGLAGGPDTQYF. The full variable domain, with the rest looked up from reference TRBV28 and TRBJ2-3, is DVKVTQSSRYLVKRTGEKVFLECVQDMDHENMFWYRQDPGLGLRLIYFSYDVKMKEKGDIPEGYSVSREKKERFSLILESASTNQTSMYLCASSGLAGGPDTQYFGPGTRLTVL.

This chain links TRBV6-5 with TRBJ2-1, with 9 bases that match TRBD2. Looked up from germline, CDR1 is MNHEY and CDR2 is SVGAGI. Trimming took 6 bases from V and 0 from J; bases not matched to a gene: 3. This CDR3 region has 15 residues. This chain's CDR3 is CASSRLAASYNEQFF. CDR3 bases: TGTGCCAGCAGCCGACTAGCGGCCTCCTACAATGAGCAGTTCTTC.

This clone appeared once. The V and J genes are TRBV7-2 and TRBJ2-7; D possibly corresponds to TRBD1 (6 bases). The CDR3 has 14 amino acids. Deletions cut 6 bases from V and 0 bases from J, with 12 bases between. Per the germline V gene, CDR1 is SGHTA and CDR2 is FQGNSA. The CDR3 nucleotides are TGTGCCAGCAGAATAAGACAGGACTCCTACGAGCAGTACTTC. Translation gives CASRIRQDSYEQYF.

The chain carries TRBV4-1 and TRBJ1-5; D is possibly TRBD1 (5 bases). V dropped 4 bases and J dropped 0 bases, with 13 bases sitting between them. The CDR3 is made up of 16 amino acids. Germline V gives CDR1 MGHRA, CDR2 YSYEKL. The CDR3, as DNA: TGCGCCAGCAGCCGGTTAGTGGGGGTTAGCAATCAGCCCCAGCATTTT. It translates to CASSRLVGVSNQPQHF.

The rearrangement uses TRBV2 and TRBJ1-1, with D hard to call. This CDR3 is 11 amino acids long. Trimming cost V 0 bases and J 11 bases, with 7 bases left between them. From germline, CDR1 is SNHLY and CDR2 FYNNEI. The CDR3 DNA reads TGTGCCAGCAGTGAAGCGGGAGTTGCTTTCTTT. This translates into CASSEAGVAFF. Looking up the rest from reference TRBV2 and TRBJ1-1 gives the full variable domain: EPEVTQTPSHQVTQMGQEVILRCVPISNHLYFYWYRQILGQKVEFLVSFYNNEISEKSEIFDDQFSVERPDGSNFTLKIRSTKLEDSAMYFCASSEAGVAFFGQGTRLTVV.

This sequence joins TRBV10-1 and TRBJ2-5; D is ambiguous. The CDR3 extends over 14 amino acids. Germline V gives CDR1 WNHNN, CDR2 SYGVQD (reference sequence). V dropped 10 bases and J dropped 6 bases, with 21 bases sitting between them. DNA of the CDR3: TGCGCCACCTCGTTACTGGGCGAAGAACAGACCCAGTACTTC. Amino acids: CATSLLGEEQTQYF.

J is TRBJ2-6 and V is TRBV5-1; D possibly corresponds to TRBD2 (7 bases). V lost 2 bases, J lost 0 bases, and 12 bases lay in between. The CDR3 is 17 residues long. Germline CDR1 SGHRS, CDR2 YFSETQ. CDR3 sequence: CASSLRAGHSGANVLTF. The CDR3 nucleotides are TGCGCCAGCAGCTTACGAGCGGGACACTCTGGGGCCAACGTCCTGACTTTC.

V gene TRBV7-9 combines with J gene TRBJ2-7; 8 bases are a match to TRBD1. This CDR3 region has 16 residues. Trimming removed 3 bases from V and 3 bases from J; junction bases left unmatched: 10. The germline CDR1 and CDR2 sequences are SEHNR and FQNEAQ (reference sequence). CDR3 bases: TGTGCCAGCAGCTTGCTACGGACAGGGACCCTCTACGAGCAGTACTTC. It specifies CASSLLRTGTLYEQYF. The variable domain in full, completed from reference TRBV7-9 and TRBJ2-7, reads DTGVSQNPRHKITKRGQNVTFRCDPISEHNRLYWYRQTLGQGPEFLTYFQNEAQLEKSRLLSDRFSAERPKGSFSTLEIQRTEQGDSAMYLCASSLLRTGTLYEQYFGPGTRLTVT.

The V call is TRBV5-4, the J call TRBJ1-2, with no clear D. CDR1 SGHNT and CDR2 YYREEE come from the germline V gene (reference sequence). V lost 3 bases and J 0 bases, leaving 6 bases between the germline ends. CDR3 size: 13 residues. The CDR3 nucleotides read TGTGCCAGCAGCTCCCATACTAACTATGGCTACACCTTC. Protein product: CASSSHTNYGYTF.

CDR3 DNA sequence: TGCAGCGCAACCGGGACAGGGTTCACCTACGAGCAGTACTTC. Encoded protein: CSATGTGFTYEQYF. V usage is TRBV29-1 and J usage is TRBJ2-7, with 9 bases aligning to TRBD1. The CDR3 spans 14 residues. V lost 7 bases to trimming and J lost 2 bases; unmatched junction nucleotides: 9. Germline loops: CDR1 SQVTM, CDR2 ANQGSEA.

The genes are TRBV6-6 and TRBJ2-2; D remains unclear. V lost 0 bases, J lost 9 bases, and 11 bases lay in between. The CDR3 is 14 residues long. Germline CDR1 MNHNY, CDR2 SVGAGI (reference sequence). CDR3 nucleotides: TGTGCCAGCAGTTACTCACCAAACGGGTGGGAGCTGTTTTTT. Its translation is CASSYSPNGWELFF.

The chain is built from TRBV7-2 and TRBJ2-5, with D tentatively TRBD1 (7 bases). The V gene's germline CDR1 is SGHTA and CDR2 FQGNSA. V lost 6 bases to trimming and J lost 5 bases, with 22 bases between them. This CDR3 has 16 amino acids. CDR3 in DNA: TGTGCCAGCAGAAATACACAGGGGACGGGGAGGGAGACCCAGTACTTC. Translating gives CASRNTQGTGRETQYF.

The chain joins TRBV18 to TRBJ1-4; 12 positions match TRBD1. Germline values: CDR1 KGHSH, CDR2 LQKENI. Germline trimming cut 2 bases from V and 8 bases from J; bases unmatched to any gene: 9. CDR3 length: 17 amino acids. This chain's CDR3 is CASSPGSGQGAAEKLFF. CDR3 DNA: TGTGCCAGCTCACCAGGGTCGGGACAGGGGGCCGCGGAAAAACTGTTTTTT. The full variable domain, with the rest looked up from reference TRBV18 and TRBJ1-4, is NAGVMQNPRHLVRRRGQEARLRCSPMKGHSHVYWYRQLPEEGLKFMVYLQKENIIDESGMPKERFSAEFPKEGPSILRIQQVVRGDSAAYFCASSPGSGQGAAEKLFFGSGTQLSVL.

This chain joins TRBV5-8 and TRBJ1-2; the match to TRBD1 covers 9 bases. Germline trimming cut 4 bases from V and 7 bases from J; bases unmatched to any gene: 11. Germline values: CDR1 SGHTS, CDR2 YDEGEE. The CDR3 runs to 15 residues. CDR3 residues: CASSTGGTGIGGYTF. As DNA, the CDR3 is TGTGCCAGCAGCACGGGGGGGACAGGGATTGGTGGCTACACCTTC.

As for this clone: Other DNA sequences in this specimen translate into the identical CDR3. The CDR3 sequence is CASSRGGYEQYF. The CDR3 bases are TGTGCCAGCAGCCGGGGTGGCTACGAGCAGTACTTC. The rearrangement links TRBV7-2 to TRBJ2-7; D is perhaps TRBD2 (5 bases). Looked up from germline, CDR1 is SGHTA and CDR2 is FQGNSA. V shed 5 bases and J shed 3 bases, with 8 bases lying between them. The CDR3 has 12 amino acids. Together with reference TRBV7-2 and TRBJ2-7, the CDR3 gives the full variable domain: GAGVSQSPSNKVTEKGKDVELRCDPISGHTALYWYRQSLGQGLEFLIYFQGNSAPDKSGLPSDRFSAERTGGSVSTLTIQRTQQEDSAVYLCASSRGGYEQYFGPGTRLTVT.

The CDR3 DNA reads TGTGCCAGCAGTGCCGACAGGGAGGCCACCTACGAGCAGTACTTC. It translates to CASSADREATYEQYF. This sequence joins TRBV2 and TRBJ2-7, with a weak D call TRBD1 (7 bases). Trimming stripped 4 bases from V and 2 bases from J, with 15 bases between. This CDR3 spans 15 amino acids. Germline loops: CDR1 SNHLY, CDR2 FYNNEI.

The chain has TRBV6-1 and TRBJ2-3; a weak D match, TRBD1 (5 bases). CDR3 length: 15 residues. V was trimmed by 0 bases and J by 6 bases, leaving 13 bases between them. Germline-derived CDR1 and CDR2 are MNHNS and SASEGT. The CDR3 protein is CASSEAPGFADTQYF. The CDR3 region has the DNA TGTGCCAGCAGTGAAGCGCCAGGGTTCGCGGATACGCAGTATTTT.

The J gene is TRBJ1-4, the V gene TRBV11-2; TRBD1 might be the D (5 bases). The CDR3 spans 16 residues. Trimming took 3 bases from V and 0 from J, leaving 11 bases between them. CDR1 is SGHAT and CDR2 is FQNNGV in the germline V gene. CDR3 sequence (DNA): TGTGCCAGCAGCTTCACAGGAGTCGCAACTAATGAAAAACTGTTTTTT. This translates into CASSFTGVATNEKLFF.

V gene TRBV5-1 combines with J gene TRBJ2-4; D possibly corresponds to TRBD1 (6 bases). V dropped 5 bases and J dropped 0 bases, with 12 bases sitting between them. This CDR3 has 15 residues. In germline, CDR1 is SGHRS, CDR2 YFSETQ. CDR3 nucleotide sequence: TGCGCCAGCAGACAGGGTACCTTAGCCAAAAACATTCAGTACTTC. It specifies CASRQGTLAKNIQYF.

The genes are TRBV30 and TRBJ2-4; 9 bases match TRBD2. Germline assignment: CDR1 GTSNPN and CDR2 SVGIG (reference sequence). V lost 8 bases to trimming and J lost 2 bases; unmatched junction nucleotides: 7. The CDR3 runs to 14 residues. CDR3 bases: TGTGCCGGGGGCGGGAGGGCCCCCAAAAACATTCAGTACTTC. Translation gives CAGGGRAPKNIQYF.

This clone was recorded once. The chain joins TRBV28 to TRBJ1-1; D may be TRBD1 (5 bases). The CDR3 runs to 11 residues. Per germline, CDR1 MDHEN and CDR2 SYDVKM. V was cut by 7 bases and J by 3 bases, with 6 bases left in between. CDR3 protein: CASTTDTEAFF. In nucleotides, the CDR3 is TGTGCCAGCACGACAGACACTGAAGCTTTCTTT.

The CDR3 region is CASSPEDRIDEQFF. The CDR3 DNA reads as TGCGCCAGCAGCCCGGAAGACAGGATCGATGAGCAGTTCTTC. This chain joins TRBV5-1 and TRBJ2-1; D might be TRBD1 (6 bases). CDR3 size: 14 residues. Germline V gives CDR1 SGHRS, CDR2 YFSETQ. The germline V and J ends were trimmed by 4 bases and 8 bases, with 16 bases remaining between them.